This T cell receptor beta chain was recorded in a study of response to subunit inactivated influenza vaccine. With 4 bases removed from V and 3 bases from J, the gap between germline ends came to 16 bases. The CDR3 covers 15 residues. CDR1 is SGHRS, CDR2 YFSETQ, per germline. One entry per CDR3 protein results from TCRdb running MiXCR on the RT-PCR reads. The sample yields roughly 760,000 distinct CDR3 sequences, over 20% seen once. As concerns this clonotype: Antigen unknown.

Points from the study as a whole: With each seasonal influenza vaccination, the authors suggested, few new T cells are recruited.

This TCR derives from a man aged 50 to 60 who received an inactivated influenza vaccine. The material was PBMCs from blood, obtained 4 to 6 days after vaccination. V and J are TRBV5-1 and TRBJ1-1; a weak D match, TRBD1 (5 bases). CDR3 sequence reads: CASSRPVDSHTEAFF. The DNA of the CDR3 is TGCGCCAGCAGCCGACCAGTCGACAGCCACACTGAAGCTTTCTTT.